These T cell receptor beta chains were read from a single sample in a study of shared clonotypes between healthy human individuals. Produced via immunoSEQ multiplex PCR; TCRdb's table is partial and in-frame only. The sample records some 2.3 million clones, roughly 93% being singletons. The sample comprised naive CD4+ T cells from PBMCs. The receptors derive from a man younger than 30 in good health. Some clones in this sample may be carry-over from other donors' samples. Each CDR3 is given with its conserved first and last residue. The D gene is left open where the match is weak. Some rows mark clone size as missing; the rest say once, few, many or name a class of expanded clone.

D: TRBD1
J: TRBJ2-7
V: TRBV11-2
size: -
CDR3: CASSRDREYEQYF
DNA: TGTGCCAGCAGCAGGGACAGGGAGTACGAGCAGTACTTC

D: -
J: TRBJ2-3
V: TRBV28
size: -
CDR3: CASSSPGTGSQYF
DNA: TGTGCCAGCAGTTCGCCCGGGACGGGATCGCAGTATTTT

D: TRBD1
J: TRBJ2-7
V: TRBV15
size: once
CDR3: CANPGQGIYEQYF
DNA: TGTGCCAATCCGGGACAGGGGATCTACGAGCAGTACTTC

D: TRBD2
J: TRBJ2-6
V: TRBV14
size: -
CDR3: CASLPGGPGANVLTF
DNA: TGTGCCAGCCTCCCGGGAGGCCCTGGGGCCAACGTCCTGACTTTC

D: TRBD2
J: TRBJ2-1
V: TRBV12-5
size: -
CDR3: CASGLSASGRSYNEQFF
DNA: TGTGCTAGTGGTTTGTCAGCTAGCGGGAGGTCCTACAATGAGCAGTTCTTC

D: -
J: TRBJ1-5
V: TRBV7-9
size: -
CDR3: CASSLTLGNSNQPQHF
DNA: TGTGCCAGCAGCCTCACCCTCGGGAATAGCAATCAGCCCCAGCATTTT

D: -
J: TRBJ1-3
V: TRBV19
size: -
CDR3: CASSTGLQATIYF
DNA: TGTGCCAGTAGTACCGGCCTGCAGGCGACCATATATTTT

D: TRBD2
J: TRBJ2-1
V: TRBV12-5
size: -
CDR3: CASGLGVSGGYNEQFF
DNA: TGTGCTAGTGGTTTAGGCGTTAGCGGGGGGTACAATGAGCAGTTCTTC

D: -
J: TRBJ2-1
V: TRBV5-3
size: -
CDR3: CARSRMSSGWFGYNEQFF
DNA: TGTGCCAGAAGCCGAATGTCCAGCGGGTGGTTCGGCTACAATGAGCAGTTCTTC

D: TRBD1
J: TRBJ2-2
V: TRBV5-6
size: -
CDR3: CASSSGTGLAGELFF
DNA: TGTGCCAGCAGTTCCGGGACAGGGTTGGCCGGGGAGCTGTTTTTT

D: -
J: TRBJ2-1
V: TRBV15
size: -
CDR3: CATSRRTAQEQFF
DNA: TGTGCCACCAGCAGGAGAACGGCCCAAGAGCAGTTCTTC

D: -
J: TRBJ1-5
V: TRBV28
size: -
CDR3: CASSLISWYSSNQPQHF
DNA: TGTGCCAGCAGTTTGATATCCTGGTATAGTAGCAATCAGCCCCAGCATTTT

D: -
J: TRBJ1-3
V: TRBV6-6
size: once
CDR3: CASSTPGGGRNTIYF
DNA: TGTGCCAGCAGTACCCCGGGGGGAGGGAGAAACACCATATATTTT

D: TRBD1
J: TRBJ2-7
V: TRBV4-1
size: -
CDR3: CASSQEGRGLYEQYF
DNA: TGCGCCAGCAGCCAAGAAGGCAGGGGGCTCTACGAGCAGTACTTC

D: -
J: TRBJ2-1
V: TRBV6-1
size: -
CDR3: CASSEGLGGPWYNEQFF
DNA: TGTGCCAGCAGTGAGGGCTTGGGTGGGCCTTGGTACAATGAGCAGTTCTTC

D: TRBD2
J: TRBJ2-1
V: TRBV5-1
size: -
CDR3: CASSRGLAGGLEQFF
DNA: TGCGCCAGCAGCCGAGGACTAGCGGGAGGTCTTGAGCAGTTCTTC

D: -
J: TRBJ1-1
V: TRBV7-8
size: few
CDR3: CASSLVVNTEAFF
DNA: TGTGCCAGCAGCTTAGTAGTGAACACTGAAGCTTTCTTT

D: -
J: TRBJ1-3
V: TRBV5-6
size: -
CDR3: CASSRLEGSGNTIYF
DNA: TGTGCCAGCAGCCGTCTTGAGGGTTCTGGAAACACCATATATTTT

D: -
J: TRBJ2-7
V: TRBV28
size: -
CDR3: CASSLRGFSYEQYF
DNA: TGTGCCAGCAGCCTAAGGGGGTTTTCCTACGAGCAGTACTTC

D: -
J: TRBJ2-5
V: TRBV7-9
size: -
CDR3: CASSLYQAETQYF
DNA: TGTGCCAGCAGCTTATACCAGGCGGAGACCCAGTACTTC

D: -
J: TRBJ1-4
V: TRBV5-5
size: -
CDR3: CASSLLMNGNEKLFF
DNA: TGTGCCAGCAGCTTGCTTATGAACGGTAATGAAAAACTGTTTTTT

D: -
J: TRBJ2-7
V: TRBV5-8
size: -
CDR3: CASSLVGTGLYEQYF
DNA: TGTGCCAGCAGCTTGGTTGGGACGGGACTCTACGAGCAGTACTTC

D: -
J: TRBJ1-1
V: TRBV28
size: -
CDR3: CASSTTANTEAFF
DNA: TGTGCCAGCAGCACTACAGCGAACACTGAAGCTTTCTTT